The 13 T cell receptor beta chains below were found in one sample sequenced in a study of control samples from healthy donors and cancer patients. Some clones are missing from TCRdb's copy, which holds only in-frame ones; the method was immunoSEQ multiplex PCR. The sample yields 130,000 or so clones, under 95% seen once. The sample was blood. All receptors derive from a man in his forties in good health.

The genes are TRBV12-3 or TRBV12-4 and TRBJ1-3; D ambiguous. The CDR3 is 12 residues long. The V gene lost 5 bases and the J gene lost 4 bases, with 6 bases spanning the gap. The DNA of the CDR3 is TGTGCCAGCAGTCGGGCCGGAAACACCATATATTTT. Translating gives CASSRAGNTIYF.

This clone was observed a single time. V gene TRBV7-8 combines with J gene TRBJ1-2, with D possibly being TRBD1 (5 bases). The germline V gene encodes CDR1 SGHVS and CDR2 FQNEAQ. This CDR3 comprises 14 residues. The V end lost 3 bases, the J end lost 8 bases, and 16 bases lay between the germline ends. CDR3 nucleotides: TGTGCCAGCAGCTTCCTGGCAGGGATTCGAGGCTACACCTTC. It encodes CASSFLAGIRGYTF.

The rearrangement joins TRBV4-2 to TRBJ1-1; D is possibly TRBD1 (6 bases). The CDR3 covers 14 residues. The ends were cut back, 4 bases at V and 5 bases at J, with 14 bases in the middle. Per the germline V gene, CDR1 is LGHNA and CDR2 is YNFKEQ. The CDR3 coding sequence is TGTGCCAGCAGCCCGGGGGCGAGGCCGACTGAAGCTTTCTTT. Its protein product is CASSPGARPTEAFF.

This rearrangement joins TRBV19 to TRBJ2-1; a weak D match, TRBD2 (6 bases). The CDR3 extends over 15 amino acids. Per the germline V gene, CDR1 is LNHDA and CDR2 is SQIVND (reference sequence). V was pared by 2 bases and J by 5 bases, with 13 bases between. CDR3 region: CASSISGGVHNEQFF. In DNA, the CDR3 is TGTGCCAGTAGTATATCTGGCGGGGTCCACAATGAGCAGTTCTTC.

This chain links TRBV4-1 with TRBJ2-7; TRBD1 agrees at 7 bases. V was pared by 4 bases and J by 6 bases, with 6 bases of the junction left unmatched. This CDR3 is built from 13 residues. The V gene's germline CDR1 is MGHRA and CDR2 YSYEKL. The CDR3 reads CASSLAGGGEQYF. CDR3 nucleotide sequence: TGCGCCAGCAGCCTAGCAGGGGGTGGCGAGCAGTACTTC.

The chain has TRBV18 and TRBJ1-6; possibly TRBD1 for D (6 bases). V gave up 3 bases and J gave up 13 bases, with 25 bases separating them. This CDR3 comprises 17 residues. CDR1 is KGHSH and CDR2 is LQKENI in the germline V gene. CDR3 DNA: TGTGCCAGCTCACCCGTGGACATGGGGCCTGATAGGGGGCCCCTCCACTTT. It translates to CASSPVDMGPDRGPLHF.

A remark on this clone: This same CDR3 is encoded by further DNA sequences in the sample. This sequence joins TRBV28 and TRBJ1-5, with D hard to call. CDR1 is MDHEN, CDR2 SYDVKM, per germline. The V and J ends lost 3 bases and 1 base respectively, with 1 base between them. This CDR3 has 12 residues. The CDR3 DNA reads TGTGCCAGCAGTTTCAGCAATCAGCCCCAGCATTTT. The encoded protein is CASSFSNQPQHF.

CDR3: CASSLGRSPEQYF. The CDR3 bases are TGCGCCAGCAGCTTGGGTCGATCCCCCGAGCAGTACTTC. The chain carries TRBV5-1 and TRBJ2-7; D not certain. Germline CDR1 SGHRS, CDR2 YFSETQ. V shed 0 bases and J shed 6 bases, with 10 bases lying between them. CDR3 length equals 13 residues.

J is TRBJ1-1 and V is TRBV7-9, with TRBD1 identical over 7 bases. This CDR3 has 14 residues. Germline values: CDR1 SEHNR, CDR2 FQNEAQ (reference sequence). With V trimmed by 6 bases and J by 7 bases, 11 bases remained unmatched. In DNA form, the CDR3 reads TGTGCCAGCAGATCATTTTCCGGGACAGTTGAAGCTTTCTTT. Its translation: CASRSFSGTVEAFF.

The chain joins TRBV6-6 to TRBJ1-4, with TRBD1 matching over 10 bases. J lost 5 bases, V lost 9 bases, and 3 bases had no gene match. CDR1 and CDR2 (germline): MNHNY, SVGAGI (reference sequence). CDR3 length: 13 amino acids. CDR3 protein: CASQGQGNEKLFF. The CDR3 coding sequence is TGTGCCAGTCAGGGACAGGGGAATGAAAAACTGTTTTTT.

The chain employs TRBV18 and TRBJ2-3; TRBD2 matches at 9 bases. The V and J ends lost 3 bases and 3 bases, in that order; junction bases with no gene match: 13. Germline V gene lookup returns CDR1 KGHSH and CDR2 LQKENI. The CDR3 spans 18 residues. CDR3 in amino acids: CASSPLSLAGGRTDTQYF. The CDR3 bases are TGTGCCAGCTCACCGCTTTCACTCGCGGGAGGGCGGACAGATACGCAGTATTTT. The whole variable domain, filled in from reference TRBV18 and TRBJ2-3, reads NAGVMQNPRHLVRRRGQEARLRCSPMKGHSHVYWYRQLPEEGLKFMVYLQKENIIDESGMPKERFSAEFPKEGPSILRIQQVVRGDSAAYFCASSPLSLAGGRTDTQYFGPGTRLTVL.

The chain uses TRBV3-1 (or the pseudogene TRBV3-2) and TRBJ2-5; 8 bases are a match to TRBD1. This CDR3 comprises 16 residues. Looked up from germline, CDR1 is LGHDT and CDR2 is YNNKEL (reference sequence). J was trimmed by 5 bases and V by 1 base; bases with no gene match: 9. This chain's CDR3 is CASSQVPGQGRETQYF. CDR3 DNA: TGTGCCAGCAGCCAAGTGCCTGGACAGGGTAGGGAGACCCAGTACTTC.

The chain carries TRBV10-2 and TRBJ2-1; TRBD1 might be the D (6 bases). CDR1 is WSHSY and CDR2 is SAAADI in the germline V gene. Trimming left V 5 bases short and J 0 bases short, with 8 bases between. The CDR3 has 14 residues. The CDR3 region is CASSPQGSYNEQFF. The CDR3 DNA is TGCGCCAGCAGTCCACAGGGCTCCTACAATGAGCAGTTCTTC.